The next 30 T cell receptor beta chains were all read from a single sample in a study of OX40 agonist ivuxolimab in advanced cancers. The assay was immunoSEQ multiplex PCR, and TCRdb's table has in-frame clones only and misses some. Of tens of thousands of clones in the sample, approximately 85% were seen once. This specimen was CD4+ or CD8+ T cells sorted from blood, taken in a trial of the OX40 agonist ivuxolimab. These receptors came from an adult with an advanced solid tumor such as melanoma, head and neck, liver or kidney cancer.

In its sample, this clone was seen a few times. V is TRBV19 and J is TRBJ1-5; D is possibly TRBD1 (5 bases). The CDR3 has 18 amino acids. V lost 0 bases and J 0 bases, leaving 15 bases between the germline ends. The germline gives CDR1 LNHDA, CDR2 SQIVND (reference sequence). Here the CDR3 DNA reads TGTGCCAGTAGTATAGAATACACTGAGGGGTATAGCAATCAGCCCCAGCATTTT. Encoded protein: CASSIEYTEGYSNQPQHF.

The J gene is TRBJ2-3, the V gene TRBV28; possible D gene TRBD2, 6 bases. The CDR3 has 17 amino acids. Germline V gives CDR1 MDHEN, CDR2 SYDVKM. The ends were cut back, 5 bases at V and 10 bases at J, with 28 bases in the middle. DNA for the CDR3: TGTGCCAGCAGTCCCGGGAGTGCGGGACCCCAGCGGAGGGCGCAGTATTTT. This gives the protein CASSPGSAGPQRRAQYF.

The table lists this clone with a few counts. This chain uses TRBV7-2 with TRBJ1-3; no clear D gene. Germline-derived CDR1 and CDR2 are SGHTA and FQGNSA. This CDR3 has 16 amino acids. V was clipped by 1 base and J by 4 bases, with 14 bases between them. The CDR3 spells CASSLGAPAAGNTIYF. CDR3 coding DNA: TGTGCCAGCAGCTTAGGAGCCCCAGCGGCCGGAAACACCATATATTTT.

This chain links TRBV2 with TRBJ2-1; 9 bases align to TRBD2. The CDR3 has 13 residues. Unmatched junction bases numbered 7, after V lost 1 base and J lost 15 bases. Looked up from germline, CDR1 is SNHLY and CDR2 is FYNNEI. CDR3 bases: TGTGCCAGCAGTGAAGTAGGCGGGGGGGGTGCGTTCTTC. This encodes CASSEVGGGGAFF.

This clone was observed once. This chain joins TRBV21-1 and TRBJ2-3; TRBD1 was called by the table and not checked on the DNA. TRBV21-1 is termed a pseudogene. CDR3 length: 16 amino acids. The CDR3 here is CASSPRGRDLTDTQYF. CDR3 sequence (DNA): TGTGCCAGCAGCCCCAGGGGGCGGGACTTAACAGATACGCAGTATTTT.

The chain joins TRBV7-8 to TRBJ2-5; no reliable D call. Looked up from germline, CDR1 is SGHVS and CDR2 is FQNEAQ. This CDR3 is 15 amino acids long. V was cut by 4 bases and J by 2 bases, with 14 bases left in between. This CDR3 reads CASSSFGRYQETQYF. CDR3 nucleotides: TGTGCCAGCAGCTCCTTCGGACGATATCAAGAGACCCAGTACTTC.

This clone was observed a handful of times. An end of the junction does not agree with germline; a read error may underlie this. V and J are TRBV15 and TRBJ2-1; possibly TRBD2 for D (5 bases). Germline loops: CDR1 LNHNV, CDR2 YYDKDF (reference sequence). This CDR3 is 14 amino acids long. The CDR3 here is CATSRDRGTLVSIF. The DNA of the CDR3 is TGTGCCACCAGCAGAGATCGGGGTACCCTTGTAAGCATCTTC.

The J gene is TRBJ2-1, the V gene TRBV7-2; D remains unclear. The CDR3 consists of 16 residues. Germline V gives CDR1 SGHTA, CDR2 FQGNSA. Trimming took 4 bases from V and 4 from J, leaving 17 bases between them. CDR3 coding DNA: TGTGCCAGCAGCTCCACGGTCGCCGTGGGGTACAATGAGCAGTTCTTC. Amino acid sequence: CASSSTVAVGYNEQFF.

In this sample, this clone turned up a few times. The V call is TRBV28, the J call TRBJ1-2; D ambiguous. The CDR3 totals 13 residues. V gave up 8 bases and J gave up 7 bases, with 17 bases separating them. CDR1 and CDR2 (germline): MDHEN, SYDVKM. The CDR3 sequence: CASGGWRAGGYTF. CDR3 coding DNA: TGTGCCAGCGGCGGTTGGCGAGCGGGTGGCTACACCTTC.

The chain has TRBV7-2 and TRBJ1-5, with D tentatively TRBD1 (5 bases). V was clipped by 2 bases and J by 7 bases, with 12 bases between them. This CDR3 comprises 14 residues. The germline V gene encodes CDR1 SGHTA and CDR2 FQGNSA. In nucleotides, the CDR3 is TGTGCCAGCAGCTTAAGGGGCAGGGAGCAGCCCCAGCATTTT. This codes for CASSLRGREQPQHF.

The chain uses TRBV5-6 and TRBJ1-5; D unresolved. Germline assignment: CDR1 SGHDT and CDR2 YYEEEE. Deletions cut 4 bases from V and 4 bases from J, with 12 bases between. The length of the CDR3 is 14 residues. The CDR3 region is CASSLGPSNQPQHF. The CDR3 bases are TGTGCCAGCAGCCTAGGGCCGTCTAATCAGCCCCAGCATTTT.

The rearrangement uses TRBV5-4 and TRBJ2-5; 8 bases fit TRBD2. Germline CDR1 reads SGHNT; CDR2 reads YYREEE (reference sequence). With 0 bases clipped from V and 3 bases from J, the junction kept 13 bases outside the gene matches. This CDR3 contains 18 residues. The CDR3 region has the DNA TGTGCCAGCAGCTTGGGGTCGGCAGCCCTTAGCGGGGAAGAGACCCAGTACTTC. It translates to CASSLGSAALSGEETQYF.

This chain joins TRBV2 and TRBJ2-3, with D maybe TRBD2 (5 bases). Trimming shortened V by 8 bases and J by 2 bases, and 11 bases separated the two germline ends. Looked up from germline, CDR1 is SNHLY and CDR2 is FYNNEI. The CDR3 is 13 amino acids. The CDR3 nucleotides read TGTGCCAGCCTGGGCGGGCTCACAGATACGCAGTATTTT. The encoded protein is CASLGGLTDTQYF. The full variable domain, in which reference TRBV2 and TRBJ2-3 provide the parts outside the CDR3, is EPEVTQTPSHQVTQMGQEVILRCVPISNHLYFYWYRQILGQKVEFLVSFYNNEISEKSEIFDDQFSVERPDGSNFTLKIRSTKLEDSAMYFCASLGGLTDTQYFGPGTRLTVL.

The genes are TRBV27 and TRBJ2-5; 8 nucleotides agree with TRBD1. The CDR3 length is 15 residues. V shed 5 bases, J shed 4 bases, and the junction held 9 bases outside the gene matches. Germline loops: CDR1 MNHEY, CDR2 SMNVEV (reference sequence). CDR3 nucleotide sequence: TGTGCCAGCAGTCCTCTCGCAGGGGGCGGAGAGACCCAGTACTTC. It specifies CASSPLAGGGETQYF.

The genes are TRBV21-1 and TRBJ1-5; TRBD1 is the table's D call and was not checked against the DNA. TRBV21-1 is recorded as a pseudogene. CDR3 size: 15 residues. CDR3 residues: CASSKGGTGSQPQHF. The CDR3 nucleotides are TGTGCCAGCAGCAAAGGTGGGACAGGGAGTCAGCCCCAGCATTTT.

The CDR3 DNA reads TGTGCCTGGAGTCGCGGGGCGGACACTGAAGCTTTCTTT. Protein sequence: CAWSRGADTEAFF. This rearrangement joins TRBV30 to TRBJ1-1; D possibly corresponds to TRBD1 (5 bases). The CDR3 totals 13 residues. The germline V gene encodes CDR1 GTSNPN and CDR2 SVGIG (reference sequence). Trimming shortened V by 2 bases and J by 3 bases, and 10 bases separated the two germline ends. Variable domain in full (rest from reference TRBV30 and TRBJ1-1): SQTIHQWPATLVQPVGSPLSLECTVEGTSNPNLYWYRQAAGRGLQLLFYSVGIGQISSEVPQNLSASRPQDRQFILSSKKLLLSDSGFYLCAWSRGADTEAFFGQGTRLTVV.

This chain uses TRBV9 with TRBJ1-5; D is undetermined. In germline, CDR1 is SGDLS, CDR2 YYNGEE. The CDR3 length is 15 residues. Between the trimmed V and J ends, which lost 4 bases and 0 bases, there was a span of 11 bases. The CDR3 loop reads CASSPSDYSNQPQHF. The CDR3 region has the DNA TGTGCCAGCAGCCCGAGCGATTATAGCAATCAGCCCCAGCATTTT.

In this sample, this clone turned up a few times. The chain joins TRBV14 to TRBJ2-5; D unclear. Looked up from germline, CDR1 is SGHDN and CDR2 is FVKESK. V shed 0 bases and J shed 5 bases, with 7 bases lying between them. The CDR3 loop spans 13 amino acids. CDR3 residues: CASSQDLGETQYF. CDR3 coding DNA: TGTGCCAGCAGCCAAGATCTCGGGGAGACCCAGTACTTC.

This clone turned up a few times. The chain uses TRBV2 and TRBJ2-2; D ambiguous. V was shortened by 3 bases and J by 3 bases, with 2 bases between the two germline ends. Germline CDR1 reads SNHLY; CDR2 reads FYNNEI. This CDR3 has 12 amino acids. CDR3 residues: CASSEDTGELFF. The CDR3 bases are TGTGCCAGCAGTGAGGACACCGGGGAGCTGTTTTTT. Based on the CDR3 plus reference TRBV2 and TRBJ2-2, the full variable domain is EPEVTQTPSHQVTQMGQEVILRCVPISNHLYFYWYRQILGQKVEFLVSFYNNEISEKSEIFDDQFSVERPDGSNFTLKIRSTKLEDSAMYFCASSEDTGELFFGEGSRLTVL.

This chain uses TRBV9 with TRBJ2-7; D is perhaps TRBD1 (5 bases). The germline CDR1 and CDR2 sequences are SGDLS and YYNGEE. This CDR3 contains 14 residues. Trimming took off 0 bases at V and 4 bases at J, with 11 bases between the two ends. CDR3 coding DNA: TGTGCCAGCAGCGTAGATGGGGCGTCTTACGAGCAGTACTTC. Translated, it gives CASSVDGASYEQYF.

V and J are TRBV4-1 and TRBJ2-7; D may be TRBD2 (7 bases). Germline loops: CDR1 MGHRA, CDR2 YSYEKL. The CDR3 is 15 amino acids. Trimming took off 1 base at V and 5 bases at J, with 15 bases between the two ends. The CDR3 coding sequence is TGCGCCAGCAGCCAAGTCCGGGGGGCCAGGGACGAGCAGTACTTC. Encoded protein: CASSQVRGARDEQYF.

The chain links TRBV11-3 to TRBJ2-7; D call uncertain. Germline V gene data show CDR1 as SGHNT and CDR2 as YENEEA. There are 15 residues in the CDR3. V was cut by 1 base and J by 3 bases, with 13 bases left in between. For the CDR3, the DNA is TGTGCCAGCAGCTTAGCCGCCGTAGCTGACTACGAGCAGTACTTC. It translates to CASSLAAVADYEQYF.

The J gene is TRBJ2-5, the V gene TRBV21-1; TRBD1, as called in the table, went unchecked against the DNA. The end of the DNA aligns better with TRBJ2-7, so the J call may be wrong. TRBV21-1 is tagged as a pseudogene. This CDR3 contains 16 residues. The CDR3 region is CASSSHDRDIIYEQYF. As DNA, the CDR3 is TGTGCCAGCAGCTCCCACGACAGGGACATCATCTACGAGCAGTACTTC.

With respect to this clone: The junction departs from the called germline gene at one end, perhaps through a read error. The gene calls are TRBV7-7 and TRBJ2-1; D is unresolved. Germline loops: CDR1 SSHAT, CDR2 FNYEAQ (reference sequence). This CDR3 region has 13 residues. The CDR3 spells CASSLGRYNEQFF. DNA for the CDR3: TGTGCTAGCAGCTTAGGACGATACAATGAGCAGTTCTTC.

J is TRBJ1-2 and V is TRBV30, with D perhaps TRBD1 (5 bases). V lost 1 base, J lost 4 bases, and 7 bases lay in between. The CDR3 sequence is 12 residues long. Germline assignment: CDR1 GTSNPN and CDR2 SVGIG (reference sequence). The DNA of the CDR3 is TGTGCCTGGAGTGCCCAGGGCTATGGCTACACCTTC. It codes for CAWSAQGYGYTF.

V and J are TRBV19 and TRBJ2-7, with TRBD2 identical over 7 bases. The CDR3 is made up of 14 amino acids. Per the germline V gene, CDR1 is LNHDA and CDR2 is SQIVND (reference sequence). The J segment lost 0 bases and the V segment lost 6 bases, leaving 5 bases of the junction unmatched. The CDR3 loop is CASSPGGGSYEQYF. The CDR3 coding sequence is TGTGCCAGTAGCCCGGGAGGAGGCTCCTACGAGCAGTACTTC.

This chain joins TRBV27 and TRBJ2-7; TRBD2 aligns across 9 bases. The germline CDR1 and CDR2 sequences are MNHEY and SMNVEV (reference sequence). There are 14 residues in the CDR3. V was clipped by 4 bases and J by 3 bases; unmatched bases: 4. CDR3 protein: CASSSSGTHYEQYF. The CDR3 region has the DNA TGTGCCAGCAGTTCTAGCGGGACACACTACGAGCAGTACTTC.

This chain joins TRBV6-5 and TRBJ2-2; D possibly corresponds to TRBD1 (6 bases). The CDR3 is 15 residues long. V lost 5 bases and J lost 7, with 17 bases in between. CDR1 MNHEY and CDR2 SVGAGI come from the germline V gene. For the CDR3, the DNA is TGTGCCAGCAGTCCAGGGGCCCCTAGGGTCGGGGAGCTGTTTTTT. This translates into CASSPGAPRVGELFF.

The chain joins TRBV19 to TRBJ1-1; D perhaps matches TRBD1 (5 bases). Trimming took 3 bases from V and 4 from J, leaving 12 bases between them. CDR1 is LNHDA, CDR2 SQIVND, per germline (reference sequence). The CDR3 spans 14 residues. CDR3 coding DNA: TGTGCCAGTAGTATGGGGGGGGTCCGCACTGAAGCTTTCTTT. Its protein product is CASSMGGVRTEAFF.

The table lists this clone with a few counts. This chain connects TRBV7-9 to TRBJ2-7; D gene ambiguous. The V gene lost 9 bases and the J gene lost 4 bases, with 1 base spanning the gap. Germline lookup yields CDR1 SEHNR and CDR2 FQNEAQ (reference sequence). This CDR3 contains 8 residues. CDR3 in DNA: TGTGCCAGTTACGAGCAGTACTTC. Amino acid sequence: CASYEQYF.